This T cell receptor beta chain was identified in a study of T cell responses to AZD1222 COVID-19 vaccine. Sequenced by immunoSEQ multiplex PCR; TCRdb stores in-frame clones only, minus some. The sample holds some 140,000 clones; 88% are singletons and the top ten take around 3.2%. The CDR3 sequence is 13 residues long. Trimming stripped 2 bases from V and 3 bases from J, with 8 bases between. The material was peripheral blood, obtained on day 0 of AZD1222 vaccination. This sequence originates from an adult in good health. J is TRBJ2-7 and V is TRBV12-3 or TRBV12-4; D gene ambiguous. This CDR3 reads CASSLRPVYEQYF. In DNA form, the CDR3 reads TGTGCCAGCAGTTTACGCCCCGTCTACGAGCAGTACTTC.